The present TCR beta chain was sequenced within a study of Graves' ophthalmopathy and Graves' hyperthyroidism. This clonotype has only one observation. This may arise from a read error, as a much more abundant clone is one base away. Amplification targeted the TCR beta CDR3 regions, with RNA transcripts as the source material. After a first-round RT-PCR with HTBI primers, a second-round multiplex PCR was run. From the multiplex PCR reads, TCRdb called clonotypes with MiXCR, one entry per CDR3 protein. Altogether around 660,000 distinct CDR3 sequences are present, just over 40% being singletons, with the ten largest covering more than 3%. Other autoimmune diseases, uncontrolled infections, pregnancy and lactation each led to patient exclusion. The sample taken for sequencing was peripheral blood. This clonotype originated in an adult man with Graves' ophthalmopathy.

The CDR3 sequence: CASSLGDRGQLYF. The CDR3 coding sequence is TGCGCCAGCAGCCTTGGGGACAGGGGGCAATTGTACTTC. The chain links TRBV7-2 to TRBJ2-7; TRBD1 aligns across 12 bases. In germline, CDR1 is SGHTA, CDR2 FQGNSA. This CDR3 is 13 amino acids long.